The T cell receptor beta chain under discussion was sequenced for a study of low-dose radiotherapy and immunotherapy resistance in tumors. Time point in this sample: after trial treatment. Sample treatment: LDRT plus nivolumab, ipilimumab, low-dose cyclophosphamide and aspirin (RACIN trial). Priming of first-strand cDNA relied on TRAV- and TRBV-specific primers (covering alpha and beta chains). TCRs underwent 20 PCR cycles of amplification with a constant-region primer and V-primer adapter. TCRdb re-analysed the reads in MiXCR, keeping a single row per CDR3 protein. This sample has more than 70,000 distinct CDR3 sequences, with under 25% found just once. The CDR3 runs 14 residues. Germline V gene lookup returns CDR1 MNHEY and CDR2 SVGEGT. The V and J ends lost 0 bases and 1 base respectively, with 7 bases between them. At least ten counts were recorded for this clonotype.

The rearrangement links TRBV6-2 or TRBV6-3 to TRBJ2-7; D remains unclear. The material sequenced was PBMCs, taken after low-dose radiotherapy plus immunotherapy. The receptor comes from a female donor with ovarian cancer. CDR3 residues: CASSYSPASYEQYF. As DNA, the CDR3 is TGTGCCAGCAGTTACTCGCCCGCTTCCTACGAGCAGTACTTC.